The rows below give T cell receptor beta chains drawn from one sample of a study of blood T cell repertoires in COVID-19. Sequencing used immunoSEQ multiplex PCR; TCRdb keeps in-frame clones, though not all of them. The repertoire consists of approximately 190,000 clones, with roughly nine tenths occurring once and the leading ten covering 2.1%. What was sequenced was peripheral blood. Receptors originate from a man between 70 and 80 years old with active or convalescent COVID-19. Both conserved end residues are part of each CDR3. The D gene is left open where the match is weak. The size of a clone is reported for some rows only, either as once, few or many, or as a class for expanded clones.

v_call	j_call	clone_size	d_call	cdr3_aa	cdr3_nt
TRBV30	TRBJ2-1	NA	TRBD2	CAWSVPNGGTYNEQFF	TGTGCCTGGAGTGTACCTAACGGGGGGACCTACAATGAGCAGTTCTTC
TRBV3-1/TRBV3-2	TRBJ1-3	NA	NA	CASSQGGALTGNTIYF	TGTGCCAGCAGCCAAGGCGGGGCTCTAACTGGAAACACCATATATTTT
TRBV10-1	TRBJ2-1	NA	TRBD2	CASSESGLAGYNEQFF	TGCGCCAGCAGTGAGTCCGGACTAGCGGGATACAATGAGCAGTTCTTC
TRBV6-1	TRBJ2-7	NA	NA	CASSEARTYEQYF	TGTGCCAGCAGTGAAGCGCGGACTTACGAGCAGTACTTC
TRBV18	TRBJ1-1	once	NA	CASSPRGSDTEAFF	TGTGCCAGCTCACCAAGAGGCTCTGACACTGAAGCTTTCTTT
TRBV4-3	TRBJ2-2	NA	TRBD1	CASSQWTGGTGELFF	TGCGCCAGCAGCCAATGGACAGGGGGCACCGGGGAGCTGTTTTTT
TRBV3-1/TRBV3-2	TRBJ2-7	once	NA	CASSPCRISDEQYF	TGTGCCAGCAGCCCCTGCAGGATTAGCGACGAGCAGTACTTC
TRBV20-1	TRBJ2-2	NA	NA	CSARLLGELFF	TGCAGTGCTAGATTACTGGGGGAGCTGTTTTTT
TRBV28	TRBJ1-3	NA	NA	CASRPGSGNTIYF	TGTGCCAGCCGACCGGGCTCTGGAAACACCATATATTTT
TRBV7-2	TRBJ2-7	NA	TRBD2	CASSIKREWGEQYF	TGTGCCAGCAGCATTAAGCGGGAGTGGGGGGAGCAGTACTTC
TRBV14	TRBJ1-3	NA	NA	CASSQGAWRTGNTIYF	TGTGCCAGCAGCCAAGGGGCCTGGCGAACTGGAAACACCATATATTTT
TRBV4-3	TRBJ2-1	NA	NA	CASSPVVEINEQFF	TGCGCCAGCAGCCCGGTGGTGGAGATCAATGAGCAGTTCTTC
TRBV5-3	TRBJ2-7	NA	NA	CARSWGQGSSSYEQYF	TGTGCCAGAAGCTGGGGTCAGGGGTCCAGCTCCTACGAGCAGTACTTC
TRBV7-8	TRBJ2-5	NA	NA	CASSFWGFQETQYF	TGTGCCAGCAGCTTCTGGGGCTTCCAAGAGACCCAGTACTTC
TRBV11-2	TRBJ2-2	NA	TRBD1	CASRPGRGRIANTGELFF	TGTGCCAGCAGGCCGGGCAGGGGGCGCATCGCGAACACCGGGGAGCTGTTTTTT
TRBV7-6	TRBJ1-1	NA	TRBD1	CASSQSLQGEAFF	TGTGCCAGCAGCCAATCCCTACAGGGGGAAGCTTTCTTT
TRBV20-1	TRBJ2-7	NA	NA	CSAIDISYEQYF	TGCAGTGCTATTGACATCTCCTACGAGCAGTACTTC
TRBV30	TRBJ2-2	NA	TRBD1	CAWTGQATGELFF	TGTGCCTGGACGGGACAGGCCACCGGGGAGCTGTTTTTT
TRBV6-2/TRBV6-3	TRBJ1-5	NA	NA	CASSPQGTNQPQHF	TGTGCCAGCAGCCCACAGGGTACAAATCAGCCCCAGCATTTT
TRBV2	TRBJ2-1	NA	NA	CASSEVGTRMAYNEQFF	TGTGCCAGCAGTGAAGTGGGGACACGGATGGCCTACAATGAGCAGTTCTTC
TRBV3-1/TRBV3-2	TRBJ1-1	NA	TRBD1	CASSQDAGGSEAFF	TGTGCCAGCAGCCAAGACGCAGGGGGCTCTGAAGCTTTCTTT
TRBV28	TRBJ2-5	few	NA	CASGDSGRQETQYF	TGTGCCAGCGGGGACTCCGGGCGGCAAGAGACCCAGTACTTC
TRBV7-9	TRBJ1-3	NA	NA	CASSPGLSGNTIYF	TGTGCCAGCAGCCCAGGGTTATCCGGAAACACCATATATTTT
TRBV10-1	TRBJ1-5	NA	TRBD1	CASQTTGGGSNQPQHF	TGCGCCAGCCAAACAACAGGGGGTGGAAGCAATCAGCCCCAGCATTTT
TRBV18	TRBJ2-7	NA	NA	CASSPLEGRYYEQYF	TGTGCCAGCTCACCCCTAGAGGGAAGATATTACGAGCAGTACTTC
TRBV28	TRBJ1-1	NA	NA	CASRGQLGEAFF	TGTGCCAGCAGAGGACAGTTGGGTGAAGCTTTCTTT
TRBV18	TRBJ2-7	NA	NA	CASSPSAGSPFEQYF	TGTGCCAGCTCACCGTCTGCAGGGTCTCCTTTCGAGCAGTACTTC
TRBV2	TRBJ1-3	NA	NA	CASSAGGGLSGNTIYF	TGTGCCAGCAGTGCGGGGGGAGGGCTCTCTGGAAACACCATATATTTT
TRBV9	TRBJ2-1	few	NA	CASMRDTRGEQFF	TGTGCCAGCATGAGGGACACCAGGGGTGAGCAGTTCTTC
TRBV28	TRBJ1-5	NA	TRBD1	CASSLLGGQGWNQPQHF	TGTGCCAGCAGTCTACTTGGAGGACAGGGCTGGAATCAGCCCCAGCATTTT
TRBV5-8	TRBJ2-5	few	NA	CASSLAFVETQYF	TGTGCCAGCAGCTTGGCCTTTGTAGAGACCCAGTACTTC
TRBV28	TRBJ1-4	once	TRBD1	CATGPGQGLEKLFF	TGTGCCACCGGACCGGGACAGGGACTTGAAAAACTGTTTTTT
TRBV11-2	TRBJ2-7	NA	TRBD2	CASSLGEGTSYEQYF	TGTGCCAGCAGCTTAGGGGAGGGGACCTCCTACGAGCAGTACTTC
TRBV4-1	TRBJ2-1	few	TRBD2	CASSQLGTRPYNEQFF	TGCGCCAGCAGCCAATTGGGGACTAGGCCCTACAATGAGCAGTTCTTC
TRBV12-1	TRBJ2-2	once	NA	CASSSGTSGRGAGELFF	TGTGCCAGCAGCTCCGGGACTAGCGGGAGGGGGGCCGGGGAGCTGTTTTTT
TRBV19	TRBJ2-1	NA	TRBD1	CASSRITWTGDTYNEQFF	TGTGCCAGTAGCAGAATTACCTGGACAGGGGACACCTACAATGAGCAGTTCTTC
TRBV12-3/TRBV12-4	TRBJ2-1	NA	NA	CASIRGGYNEQFF	TGTGCCAGCATAAGGGGGGGTTACAATGAGCAGTTCTTC
TRBV12-1	TRBJ1-5	NA	NA	CASSFIDGTGVLGQPQHF	TGTGCCAGCAGCTTTATAGACGGGACAGGGGTGTTAGGTCAGCCCCAGCATTTT
TRBV28	TRBJ2-7	NA	TRBD1	CATWGTVSFEQYF	TGTGCCACTTGGGGGACAGTTAGTTTCGAGCAGTACTTC
TRBV7-2	TRBJ1-5	once	TRBD1	CASSLDQTGVGQPQHF	TGTGCCAGCAGCTTAGACCAGACAGGGGTGGGTCAGCCCCAGCATTTT
TRBV29-1	TRBJ2-7	NA	TRBD1	CSVGTANYEQYF	TGCAGCGTGGGGACAGCAAACTACGAGCAGTACTTC
TRBV4-3	TRBJ1-6	once	NA	CASSQVQTAPLHF	TGCGCCAGCAGCCAAGTTCAGACAGCACCCCTCCACTTT
TRBV12-3/TRBV12-4	TRBJ1-5	NA	TRBD1	CASGDRGNQPQHF	TGTGCCAGCGGGGACAGGGGGAATCAGCCCCAGCATTTT
TRBV18	TRBJ2-7	NA	TRBD2	CASSIARLAGVNEQYF	TGTGCCAGCTCAATTGCCCGACTAGCGGGAGTCAACGAGCAGTACTTC
TRBV5-1	TRBJ2-7	NA	NA	CASRLTEGPEQYF	TGCGCCAGCAGATTAACGGAGGGCCCCGAGCAGTACTTC
TRBV10-3	TRBJ2-1	once	TRBD1	CAIRPGQGLEYNEQFF	TGTGCCATCAGACCGGGACAGGGTTTGGAGTACAATGAGCAGTTCTTC
TRBV6-2/TRBV6-3	TRBJ2-4	NA	NA	CASSAVDRLAKNIQYF	TGTGCCAGCAGTGCAGTGGACAGATTAGCCAAAAACATTCAGTACTTC
TRBV28	TRBJ1-5	NA	NA	CASRLLSNQPQHF	TGTGCCAGCAGGTTACTTAGCAATCAGCCCCAGCATTTT
TRBV19	TRBJ2-1	NA	TRBD1	CASSLTGGRNSYNEQFF	TGTGCCAGTAGTCTGACAGGGGGCCGTAACTCCTACAATGAGCAGTTCTTC
TRBV7-2	TRBJ2-4	once	TRBD2	CASSFGGTSGFKNIQYF	TGTGCCAGCAGCTTTGGAGGGACTAGCGGCTTCAAAAACATTCAGTACTTC
TRBV20-1	TRBJ1-6	NA	TRBD1	CSASPDRVLSPLHF	TGCAGTGCCAGTCCGGACAGGGTATTGTCACCCCTCCACTTT
TRBV2	TRBJ1-3	NA	TRBD1	CASSGDRGRGNTIYF	TGTGCCAGCAGTGGGGACAGGGGGCGAGGAAACACCATATATTTT
TRBV9	TRBJ2-3	NA	TRBD2	CASSVSLAGEDTQYF	TGTGCCAGCAGCGTTAGCCTAGCGGGGGAAGATACGCAGTATTTT
TRBV18	TRBJ1-4	NA	NA	CASSPGHFNEKLFF	TGTGCCAGCTCACCGGGACACTTTAATGAAAAACTGTTTTTT
TRBV9	TRBJ2-7	NA	TRBD1	CASSVGTGTAYEQYF	TGTGCCAGCAGCGTAGGGACCGGGACAGCCTACGAGCAGTACTTC
TRBV7-2	TRBJ1-1	NA	NA	CASSLGGRMNTEAFF	TGTGCCAGCAGCTTAGGCGGCAGAATGAACACTGAAGCTTTCTTT
TRBV15	TRBJ2-1	once	NA	CATSGTFSGHRYNEQFF	TGTGCCACCAGCGGAACCTTTTCAGGGCACAGGTACAATGAGCAGTTCTTC